This T cell receptor (beta chain) was observed in a study of shared T cell receptors in the human thymus. The trim removed 6 bases at V and 7 bases at J, leaving 12 bases unmatched. This CDR3 comprises 15 residues. Germline CDR1 reads ENHRY; CDR2 reads SYGVKD. Using immunoSEQ multiplex PCR, the repertoire was profiled, and TCRdb retains in-frame clones only, with some absent. The data contain more than 550,000 clones, 80% to 90% of them singletons. This sample was shared with a second study, whose subject was human thymus T cells. As that report states: Healthy Finnish infants undergoing corrective surgery for congenital heart defects provided the donor material. The thymus tissue came from resections taken during corrective heart surgery. Repertoires from thymus and blood appeared to show biased V and J gene usage.

This sequence joins TRBV10-3 and TRBJ1-3; 7 bases are a match to TRBD1. This TCR was recovered from a girl in the first two years of life with a congenital heart defect. The specimen was thymocytes. CDR3 DNA sequence: TGTGCCATCAGCCCCCGACAGGGCAAGATCAACACCATATATTTT. It yields the protein CAISPRQGKINTIYF.